The present entry profiles one TCR beta chain with its context. Its antigen is not known. This CDR3 contains 13 residues. Germline V lookup: CDR1 SGHNT, CDR2 YENEEA. The ends lost 3 bases at V and 7 bases at J; junction bases unmatched: 1. This sample stems from a study of cytomegalovirus exposure and HLA in healthy donors. Findings and caveats of the study: Presence/absence analyses rested on an assumption that sequencing depth was roughly uniform across donors. A few CMV-associated chains were confirmed in vitro to be specific for CMV antigens.

Vbeta (60) and Jbeta (13) primers were used in the PCR. Profiling relied on immunoSEQ multiplex PCR, and the TCRdb table lists in-frame clones only, not all of them. Of about 120,000 clones listed, 75% are singletons. The clonotype comes from a woman in her fifties or sixties in good health and CMV-seronegative. The genes are TRBV11-3 and TRBJ2-2, with 8 bases fitting TRBD1. Sequencing used PBMCs. CDR3 sequence: CASSFDRGGELFF. Here the CDR3 DNA reads TGTGCCAGCAGCTTCGACAGGGGCGGGGAGCTGTTTTTT.